A single T cell receptor (beta chain) is shown here with its context. This record belongs to a study of blood T cell repertoires in COVID-19. Produced via immunoSEQ multiplex PCR; TCRdb's table is partial and in-frame only. The sample holds about 180,000 clones; approximately 86% are singletons and the top ten take 2.5% to 3.5%. V shed 4 bases and J shed 2 bases, with 13 bases lying between them. The CDR3 loop spans 15 amino acids. The germline gives CDR1 SGHRS, CDR2 YFSETQ. The TCR originated in a young woman with active or convalescent COVID-19. V is TRBV5-1 and J is TRBJ2-1, with a possible D match to TRBD2 (6 bases). The material sequenced was peripheral blood. This CDR3 is CASSPLGEAYNEQFF. Written as DNA, the CDR3 is TGCGCCAGCAGCCCTCTGGGGGAGGCCTACAATGAGCAGTTCTTC.